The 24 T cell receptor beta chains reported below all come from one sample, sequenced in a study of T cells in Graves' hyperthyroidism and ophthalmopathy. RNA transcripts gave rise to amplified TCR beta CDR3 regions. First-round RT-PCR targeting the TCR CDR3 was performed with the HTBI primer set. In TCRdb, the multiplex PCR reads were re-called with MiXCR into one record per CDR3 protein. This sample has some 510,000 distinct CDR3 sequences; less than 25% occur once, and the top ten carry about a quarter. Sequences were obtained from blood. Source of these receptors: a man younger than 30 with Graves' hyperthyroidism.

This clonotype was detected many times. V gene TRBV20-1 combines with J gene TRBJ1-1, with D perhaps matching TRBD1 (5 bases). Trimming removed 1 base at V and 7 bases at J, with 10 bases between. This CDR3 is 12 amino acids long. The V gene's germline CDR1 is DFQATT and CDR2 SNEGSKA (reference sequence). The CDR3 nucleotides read TGCAGTGCTAGAGTATCCGGGGGTGAAGCTTTCTTT. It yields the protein CSARVSGGEAFF.

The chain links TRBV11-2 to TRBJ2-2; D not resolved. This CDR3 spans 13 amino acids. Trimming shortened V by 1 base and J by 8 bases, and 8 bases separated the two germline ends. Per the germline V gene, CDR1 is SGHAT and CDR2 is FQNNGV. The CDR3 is CASSLGDSGELFF. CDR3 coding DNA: TGTGCCAGCAGCTTAGGGGATTCGGGGGAGCTGTTTTTT.

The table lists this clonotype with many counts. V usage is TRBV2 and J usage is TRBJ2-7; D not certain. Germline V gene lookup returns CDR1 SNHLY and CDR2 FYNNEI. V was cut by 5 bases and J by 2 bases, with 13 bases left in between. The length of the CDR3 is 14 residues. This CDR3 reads CASSMRTVTYEQYF. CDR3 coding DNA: TGTGCCAGCAGTATGCGGACGGTTACCTACGAGCAGTACTTC.

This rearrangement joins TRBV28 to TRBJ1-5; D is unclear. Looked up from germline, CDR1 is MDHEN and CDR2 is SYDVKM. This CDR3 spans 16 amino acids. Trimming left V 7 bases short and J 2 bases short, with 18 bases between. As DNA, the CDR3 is TGTGCCAGCAATCTATCCCCAAGTCTCCGCAATCAGCCCCAGCATTTT. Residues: CASNLSPSLRNQPQHF.

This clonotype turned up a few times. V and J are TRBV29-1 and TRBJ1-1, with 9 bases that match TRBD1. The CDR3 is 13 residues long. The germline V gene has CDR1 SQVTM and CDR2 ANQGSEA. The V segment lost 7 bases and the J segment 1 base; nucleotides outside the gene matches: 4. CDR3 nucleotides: TGCAGCGGGGACAGGGTAAGGAACACTGAAGCTTTCTTT. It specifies CSGDRVRNTEAFF.

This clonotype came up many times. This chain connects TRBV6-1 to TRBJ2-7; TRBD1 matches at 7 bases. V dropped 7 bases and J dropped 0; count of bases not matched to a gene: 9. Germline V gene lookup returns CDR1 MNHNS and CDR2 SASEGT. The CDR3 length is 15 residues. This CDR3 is CASIPGQAPSYEQYF. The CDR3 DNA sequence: TGTGCCAGCATCCCAGGACAGGCGCCCTCCTACGAGCAGTACTTC.

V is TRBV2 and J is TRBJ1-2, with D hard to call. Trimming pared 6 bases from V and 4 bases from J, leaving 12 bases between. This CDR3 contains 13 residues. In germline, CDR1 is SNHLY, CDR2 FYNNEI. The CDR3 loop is CASRATEGYGYTF. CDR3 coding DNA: TGTGCCAGCAGGGCCACAGAGGGCTATGGCTACACCTTC.

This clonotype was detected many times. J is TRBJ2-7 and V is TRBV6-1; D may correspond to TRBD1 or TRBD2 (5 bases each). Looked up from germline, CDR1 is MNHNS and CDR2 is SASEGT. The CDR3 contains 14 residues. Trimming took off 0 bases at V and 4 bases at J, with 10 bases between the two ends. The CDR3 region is CASSEARDLYEQYF. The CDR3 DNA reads TGTGCCAGCAGTGAAGCCAGGGACCTGTACGAGCAGTACTTC.

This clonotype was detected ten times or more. The CDR3 sequence is CASSLDKTLQPQHF. Written as DNA, the CDR3 is TGCGCCAGCAGCCTAGACAAGACTTTACAGCCCCAGCATTTT. The chain is built from TRBV4-1 and TRBJ1-5; no definite D call. Germline CDR1 is MGHRA and CDR2 is YSYEKL. CDR3 size: 14 residues. Trimming stripped 4 bases from V and 7 bases from J, with 14 bases between.

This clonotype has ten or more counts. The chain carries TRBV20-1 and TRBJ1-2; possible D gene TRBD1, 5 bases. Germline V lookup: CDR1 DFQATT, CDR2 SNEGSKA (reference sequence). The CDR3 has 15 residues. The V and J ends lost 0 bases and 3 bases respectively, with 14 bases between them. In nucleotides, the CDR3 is TGCAGTGCTAGAGAAATGGAAGGGACCGACTATGGCTACACCTTC. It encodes CSAREMEGTDYGYTF.

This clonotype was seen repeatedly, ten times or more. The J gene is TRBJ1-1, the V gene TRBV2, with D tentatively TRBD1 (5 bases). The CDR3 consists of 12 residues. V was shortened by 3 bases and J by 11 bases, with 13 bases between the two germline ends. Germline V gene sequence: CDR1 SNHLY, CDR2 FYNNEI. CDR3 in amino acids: CASSDGRGMAFF. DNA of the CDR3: TGTGCCAGCAGTGATGGACGGGGGATGGCTTTCTTT.

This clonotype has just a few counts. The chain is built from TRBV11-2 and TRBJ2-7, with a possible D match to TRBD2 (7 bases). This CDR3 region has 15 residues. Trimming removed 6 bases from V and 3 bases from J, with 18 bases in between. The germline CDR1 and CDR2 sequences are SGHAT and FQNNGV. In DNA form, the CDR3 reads TGTGCCAGCAGTTCTCTCCAGGGGACTATCTACGAGCAGTACTTC. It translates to CASSSLQGTIYEQYF.

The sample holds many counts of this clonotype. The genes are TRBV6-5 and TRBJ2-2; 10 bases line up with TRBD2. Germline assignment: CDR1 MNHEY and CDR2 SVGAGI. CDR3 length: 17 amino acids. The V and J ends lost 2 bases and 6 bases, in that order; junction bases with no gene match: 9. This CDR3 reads CASSYVEQRGGAGELFF. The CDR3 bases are TGTGCCAGCAGTTACGTCGAACAGCGGGGGGGCGCCGGGGAGCTGTTTTTT.

CDR3 in DNA: TGTGCTAGTGGTTTGAGGGCGGGGAGGGTCAATCAGCCCCAGCATTTT. Protein product: CASGLRAGRVNQPQHF. This sequence joins TRBV12-5 and TRBJ1-5; D unclear. The CDR3 loop spans 16 amino acids. Germline CDR1 LGHNT, CDR2 FRNRAP. Deletions cut 2 bases from V and 3 bases from J, with 14 bases between.

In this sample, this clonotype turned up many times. This CDR3 reads CASRDSGYGYTF. The CDR3 nucleotides are TGTGCCAGCAGGGACAGTGGCTATGGCTACACCTTC. V usage is TRBV6-1 and J usage is TRBJ1-2, with D maybe TRBD1 (6 bases). There are 12 residues in the CDR3. V shed 6 bases and J shed 4 bases, with 9 bases lying between them. CDR1 and CDR2 (germline): MNHNS, SASEGT.

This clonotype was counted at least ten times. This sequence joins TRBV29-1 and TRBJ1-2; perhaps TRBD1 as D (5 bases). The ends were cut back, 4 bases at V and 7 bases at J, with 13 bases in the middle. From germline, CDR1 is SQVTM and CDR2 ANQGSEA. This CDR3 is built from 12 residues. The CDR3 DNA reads TGCAGCGTTGGTGGACAAACCCTTGGCTACACCTTC. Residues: CSVGGQTLGYTF.

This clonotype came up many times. Here the CDR3 reads CATSRGNRVGQPQHF. CDR3 DNA: TGTGCCACCAGCAGAGGTAACAGGGTGGGTCAGCCCCAGCATTTT. This chain joins TRBV15 and TRBJ1-5; TRBD1 might be the D (6 bases). CDR3 length: 15 amino acids. Germline V lookup: CDR1 LNHNV, CDR2 YYDKDF (reference sequence). V was clipped by 1 base and J by 6 bases, with 13 bases between them. The full variable domain, in which reference TRBV15 and TRBJ1-5 provide the parts outside the CDR3, is DAMVIQNPRYQVTQFGKPVTLSCSQTLNHNVMYWYQQKSSQAPKLLFHYYDKDFNNEADTPDNFQSRRPNTSFCFLDIRSPGLGDTAMYLCATSRGNRVGQPQHFGDGTRLSIL.

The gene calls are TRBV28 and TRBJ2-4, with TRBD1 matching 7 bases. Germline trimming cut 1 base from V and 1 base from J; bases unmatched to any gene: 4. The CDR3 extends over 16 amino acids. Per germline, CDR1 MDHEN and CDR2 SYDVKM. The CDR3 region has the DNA TGTGCCAGCAGTTTATTGACAGGGAGTGCCAAAAACATTCAGTACTTC. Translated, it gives CASSLLTGSAKNIQYF.

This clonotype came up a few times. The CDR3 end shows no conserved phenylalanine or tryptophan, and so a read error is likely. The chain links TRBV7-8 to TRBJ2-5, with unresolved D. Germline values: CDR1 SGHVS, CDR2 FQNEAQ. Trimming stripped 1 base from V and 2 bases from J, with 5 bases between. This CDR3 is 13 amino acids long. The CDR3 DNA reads TGTGCCAGCAGCTTAGGGCAGCAAGAGACCCAGTACCTC. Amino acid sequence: CASSLGQQETQYL.

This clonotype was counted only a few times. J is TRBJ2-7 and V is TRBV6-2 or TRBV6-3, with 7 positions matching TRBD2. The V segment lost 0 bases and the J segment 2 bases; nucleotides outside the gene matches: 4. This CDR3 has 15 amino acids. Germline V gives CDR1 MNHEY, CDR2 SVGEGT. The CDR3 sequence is CASSYSGGRTYEQYF. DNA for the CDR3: TGTGCCAGCAGTTACTCGGGAGGGAGAACCTACGAGCAGTACTTC.

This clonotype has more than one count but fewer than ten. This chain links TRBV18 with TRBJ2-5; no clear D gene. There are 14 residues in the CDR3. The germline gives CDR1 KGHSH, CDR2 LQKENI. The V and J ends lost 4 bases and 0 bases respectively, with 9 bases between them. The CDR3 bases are TGTGCCAGCTCACTTGGAGAGTACCAAGAGACCCAGTACTTC. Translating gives CASSLGEYQETQYF.

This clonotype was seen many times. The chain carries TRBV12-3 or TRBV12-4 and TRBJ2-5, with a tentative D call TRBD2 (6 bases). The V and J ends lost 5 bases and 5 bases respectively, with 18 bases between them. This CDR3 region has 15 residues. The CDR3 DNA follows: TGTGCCAGCAGTATACCAGGACTACCAGTCGAGACCCAGTACTTC. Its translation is CASSIPGLPVETQYF.

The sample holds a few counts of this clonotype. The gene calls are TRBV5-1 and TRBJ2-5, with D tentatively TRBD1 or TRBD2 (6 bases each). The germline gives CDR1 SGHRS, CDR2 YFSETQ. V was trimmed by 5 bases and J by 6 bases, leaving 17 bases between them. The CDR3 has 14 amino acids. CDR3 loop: CASRRGERGQTQYF. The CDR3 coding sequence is TGCGCCAGCAGGCGCGGCGAACGGGGGCAGACCCAGTACTTC.

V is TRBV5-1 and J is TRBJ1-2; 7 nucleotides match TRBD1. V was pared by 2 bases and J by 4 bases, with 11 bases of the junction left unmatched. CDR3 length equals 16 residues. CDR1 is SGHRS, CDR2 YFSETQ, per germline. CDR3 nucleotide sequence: TGCGCCAGCAGCTTATTCCGCCATACAGGGGCCTATGGCTACACCTTC. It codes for CASSLFRHTGAYGYTF.